Listed below are T cell receptor beta chains from one sample, sequenced in a study of technical replicates of blood from several donors. Assay used: immunoSEQ multiplex PCR; TCRdb lists only in-frame clones, some missing. The repertoire consists of about 67,000 clones, with 95% to 98% occurring once and the leading ten covering more than 0.25%. The sequencing input was T cells isolated from PBMCs. The receptors originated from a human donor in good health. Each CDR3 is given with its conserved first and last residue. A D gene is named only where the DNA matches it firmly.

j_call | d_call | v_call | cdr3_nt | cdr3_aa
TRBJ1-1 | TRBD1 | TRBV5-1 | TGCGCCAGCGATGTCGGGACAGTGATGAACACTGAAGCTTTCTTT | CASDVGTVMNTEAFF
TRBJ2-7 | - | TRBV7-6 | TGTGCCAGCAGCTTAGTAACGAGCCGGGGCTCCTACGAGCAGTACTTC | CASSLVTSRGSYEQYF
TRBJ2-7 | - | TRBV13 | TGTGCCAGCAGCCCCGGGTCCTACGAGCAGTACTTC | CASSPGSYEQYF
TRBJ2-7 | - | TRBV30 | TGTGCCTGGAGTCGACTGAGCTACGAGCAGTACTTC | CAWSRLSYEQYF
TRBJ2-2 | - | TRBV11-2 | TGTGCCAGCAGCTATCAGGGAGGTGTCACCGGGGAGCTGTTTTTT | CASSYQGGVTGELFF
TRBJ2-7 | TRBD2 | TRBV7-2 | TGTGCCAGCAGCTTTTTGACTAGCGGGTCCTACGAGCAGTACTTC | CASSFLTSGSYEQYF
TRBJ2-6 | - | TRBV2 | TGTGCCAGCAGCGATGACGCAAACTACCCTGGGGCCAACGTCCTGACTTTC | CASSDDANYPGANVLTF
TRBJ1-1 | - | TRBV18 | TGTGCCAGCTCACCAACGGGAGGATCGAACACTGAAGCTTTCTTT | CASSPTGGSNTEAFF
TRBJ1-1 | - | TRBV5-1 | TGCGCCAGCAGCGGGAGGGAGGGTACCACTGAAGCTTTCTTT | CASSGREGTTEAFF
TRBJ1-1 | - | TRBV5-1 | TGCGCCAGCAGCGGTGAGGTCACAGGGAACACTGAAGCTTTCTTT | CASSGEVTGNTEAFF
TRBJ1-4 | TRBD1 | TRBV27 | TGTGCCAGCGCTCCCTGGACAGGGATTGGTGCAACTAATGAAAAACTGTTTTTT | CASAPWTGIGATNEKLFF
TRBJ1-5 | - | TRBV30 | TGTGCCTGGAGTGTATTTGGACAGAACAATCAGCCCCAGCATTTT | CAWSVFGQNNQPQHF